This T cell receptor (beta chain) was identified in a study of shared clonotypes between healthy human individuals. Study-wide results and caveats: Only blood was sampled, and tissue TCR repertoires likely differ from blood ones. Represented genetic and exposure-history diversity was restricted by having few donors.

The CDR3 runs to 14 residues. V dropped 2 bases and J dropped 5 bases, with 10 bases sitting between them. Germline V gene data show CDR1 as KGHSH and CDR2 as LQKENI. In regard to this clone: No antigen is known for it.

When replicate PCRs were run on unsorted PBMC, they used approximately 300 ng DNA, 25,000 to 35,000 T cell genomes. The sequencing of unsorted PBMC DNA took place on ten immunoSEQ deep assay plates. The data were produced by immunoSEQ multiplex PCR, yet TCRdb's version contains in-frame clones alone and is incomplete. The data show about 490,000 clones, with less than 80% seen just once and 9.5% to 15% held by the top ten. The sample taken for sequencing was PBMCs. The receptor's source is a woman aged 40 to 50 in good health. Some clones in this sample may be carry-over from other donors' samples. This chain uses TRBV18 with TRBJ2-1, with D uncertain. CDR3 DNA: TGTGCCAGCTCACCATGGCGGCAAAACAATGAGCAGTTCTTC. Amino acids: CASSPWRQNNEQFF.